This entry describes one TCR beta chain. The antigen is undetermined. The CDR3 totals 14 residues. Trimming pared 9 bases from V and 2 bases from J, leaving 16 bases between. Germline V gives CDR1 MRHNA, CDR2 SNTAGT. Assay: immunoSEQ multiplex PCR; the TCRdb copy retains only in-frame clones and omits some. The table shows 150,000 to 160,000 clones, with approximately 91% occurring only once. This sample is drawn from a study of T cell responses to AZD1222 COVID-19 vaccine. Broader study findings: Baseline seropositivity occurred in only six AZD1222 recipients. It should be noted that donors were predominantly white British and more often female, and clonal diversity was possibly underestimated. Rises in breadth and depth of Spike-specific TCRs came after two AZD1222 doses. Close to half of all spike-specific TCRs reportedly target regions of the variants that are unmutated.

This material consisted of peripheral blood, taken after recovery from COVID-19. The TCR sequence derives from an adult who had recovered from COVID-19. This chain connects TRBV6-4 to TRBJ1-2, with D perhaps TRBD1 (5 bases). DNA of the CDR3: TGTGCCAGTGCCCGAGGGACGGGGAACTATGGCTACACCTTC. This encodes CASARGTGNYGYTF.